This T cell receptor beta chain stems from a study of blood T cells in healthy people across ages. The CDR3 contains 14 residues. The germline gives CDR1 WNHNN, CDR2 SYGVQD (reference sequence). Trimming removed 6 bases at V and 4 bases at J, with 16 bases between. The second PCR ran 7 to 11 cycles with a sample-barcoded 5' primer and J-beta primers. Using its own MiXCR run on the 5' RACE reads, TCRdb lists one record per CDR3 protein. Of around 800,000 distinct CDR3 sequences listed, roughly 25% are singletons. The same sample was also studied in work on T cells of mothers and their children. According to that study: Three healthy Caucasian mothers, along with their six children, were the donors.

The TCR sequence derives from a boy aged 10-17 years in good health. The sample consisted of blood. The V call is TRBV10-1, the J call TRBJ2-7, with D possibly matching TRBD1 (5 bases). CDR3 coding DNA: TGCGCCAGCAGAACTCTACTGACAGTTTACGAGCAGTACTTC. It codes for CASRTLLTVYEQYF.